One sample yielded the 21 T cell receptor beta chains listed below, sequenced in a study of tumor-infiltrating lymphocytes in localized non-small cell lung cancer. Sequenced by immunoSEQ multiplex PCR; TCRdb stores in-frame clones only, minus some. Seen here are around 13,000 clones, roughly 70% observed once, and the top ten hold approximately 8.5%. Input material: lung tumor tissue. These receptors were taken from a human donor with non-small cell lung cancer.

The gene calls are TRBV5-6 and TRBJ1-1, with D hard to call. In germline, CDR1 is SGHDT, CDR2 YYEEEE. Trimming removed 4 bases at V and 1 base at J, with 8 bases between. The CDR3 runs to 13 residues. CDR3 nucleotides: TGTGCCAGCAGCCAAGATCAGAACACTGAAGCTTTCTTT. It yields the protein CASSQDQNTEAFF.

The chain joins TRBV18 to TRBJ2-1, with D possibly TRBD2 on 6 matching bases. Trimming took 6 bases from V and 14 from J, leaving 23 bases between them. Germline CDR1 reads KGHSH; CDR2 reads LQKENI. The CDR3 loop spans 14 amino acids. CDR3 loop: CASSPLQDYLGEFF. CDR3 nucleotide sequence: TGTGCCAGCTCGCCTTTGCAGGACTACCTCGGGGAGTTCTTC.

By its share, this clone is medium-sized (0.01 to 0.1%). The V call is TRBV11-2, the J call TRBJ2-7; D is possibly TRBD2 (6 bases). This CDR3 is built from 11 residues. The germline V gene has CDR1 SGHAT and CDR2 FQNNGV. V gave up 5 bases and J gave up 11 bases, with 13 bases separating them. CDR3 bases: TGTGCCAGCAGCCCCGGGGTAGCGGAGTACTTC. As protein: CASSPGVAEYF.

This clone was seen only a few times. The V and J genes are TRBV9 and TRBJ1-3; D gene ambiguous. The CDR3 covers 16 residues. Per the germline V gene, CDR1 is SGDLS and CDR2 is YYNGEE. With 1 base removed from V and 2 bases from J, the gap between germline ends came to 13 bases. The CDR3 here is CASSVTGSRTGNTIYF. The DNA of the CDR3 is TGTGCCAGCAGCGTAACGGGGTCGAGGACTGGAAACACCATATATTTT.

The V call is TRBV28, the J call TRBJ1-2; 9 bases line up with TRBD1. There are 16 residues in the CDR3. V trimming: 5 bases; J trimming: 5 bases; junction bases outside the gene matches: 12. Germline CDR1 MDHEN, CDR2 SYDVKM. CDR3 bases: TGTGCCAGCAGTCGTAGACAGGGGGTCGTAGAATATGGCTACACCTTC. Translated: CASSRRQGVVEYGYTF.

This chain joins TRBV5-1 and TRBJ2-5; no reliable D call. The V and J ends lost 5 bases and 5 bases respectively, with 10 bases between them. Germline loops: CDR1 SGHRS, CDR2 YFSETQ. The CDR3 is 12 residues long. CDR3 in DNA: TGCGCCAGCAGTCCCGATGGGGAGACCCAGTACTTC. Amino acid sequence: CASSPDGETQYF. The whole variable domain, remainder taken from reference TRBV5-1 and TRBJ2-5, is KAGVTQTPRYLIKTRGQQVTLSCSPISGHRSVSWYQQTPGQGLQFLFEYFSETQRNKGNFPGRFSGRQFSNSRSEMNVSTLELGDSALYLCASSPDGETQYFGPGTRLLVL.

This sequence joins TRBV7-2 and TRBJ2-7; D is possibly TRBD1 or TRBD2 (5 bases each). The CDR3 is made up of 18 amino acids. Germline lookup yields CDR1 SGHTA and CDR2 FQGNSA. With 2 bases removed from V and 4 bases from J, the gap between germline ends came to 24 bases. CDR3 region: CASSLYGRAAGDQYEQYF. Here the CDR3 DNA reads TGTGCCAGCAGCTTATACGGCCGGGCCGCCGGGGACCAGTACGAGCAGTACTTC.

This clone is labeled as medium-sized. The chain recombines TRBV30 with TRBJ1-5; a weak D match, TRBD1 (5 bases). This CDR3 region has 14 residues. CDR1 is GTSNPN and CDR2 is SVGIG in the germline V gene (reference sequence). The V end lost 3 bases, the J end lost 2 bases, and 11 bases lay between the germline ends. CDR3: CAWSPGFGNQPQHF. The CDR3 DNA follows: TGTGCCTGGAGCCCAGGGTTCGGCAATCAGCCCCAGCATTTT.

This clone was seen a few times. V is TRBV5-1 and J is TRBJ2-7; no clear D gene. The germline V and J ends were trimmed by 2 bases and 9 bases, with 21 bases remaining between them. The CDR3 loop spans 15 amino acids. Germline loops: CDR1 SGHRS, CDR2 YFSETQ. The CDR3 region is CASSLGLVGAQGQYF. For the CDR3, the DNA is TGCGCCAGCAGCTTAGGTCTTGTCGGCGCGCAAGGGCAGTACTTC. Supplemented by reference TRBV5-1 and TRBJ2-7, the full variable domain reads KAGVTQTPRYLIKTRGQQVTLSCSPISGHRSVSWYQQTPGQGLQFLFEYFSETQRNKGNFPGRFSGRQFSNSRSEMNVSTLELGDSALYLCASSLGLVGAQGQYFGPGTRLTVT.

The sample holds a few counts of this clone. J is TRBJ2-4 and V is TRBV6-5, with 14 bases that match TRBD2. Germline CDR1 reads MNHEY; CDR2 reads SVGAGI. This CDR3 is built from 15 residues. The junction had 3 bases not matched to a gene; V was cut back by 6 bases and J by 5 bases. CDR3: CASSMTSGRENIQYF. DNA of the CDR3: TGTGCCAGCAGCATGACTAGCGGGAGGGAAAACATTCAGTACTTC.

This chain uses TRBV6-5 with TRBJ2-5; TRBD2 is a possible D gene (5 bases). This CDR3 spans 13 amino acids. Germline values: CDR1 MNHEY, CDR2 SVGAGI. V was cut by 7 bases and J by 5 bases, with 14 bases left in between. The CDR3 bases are TGTGCCAGCAAGATCCTGTCGGGGGAGACCCAGTACTTC. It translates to CASKILSGETQYF.

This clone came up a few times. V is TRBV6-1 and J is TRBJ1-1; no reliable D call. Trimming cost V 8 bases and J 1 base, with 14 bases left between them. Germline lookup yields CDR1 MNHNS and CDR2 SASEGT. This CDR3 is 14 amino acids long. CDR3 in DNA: TGTGCCAGCTCATGGACTGACTGGAACACTGAAGCTTTCTTT. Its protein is CASSWTDWNTEAFF.

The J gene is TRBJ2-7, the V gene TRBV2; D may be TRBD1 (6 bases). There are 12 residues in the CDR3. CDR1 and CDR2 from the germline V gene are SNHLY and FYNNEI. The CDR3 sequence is CVIGDNPYEQYF. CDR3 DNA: TGTGTGATCGGGGACAATCCCTACGAGCAGTACTTC.

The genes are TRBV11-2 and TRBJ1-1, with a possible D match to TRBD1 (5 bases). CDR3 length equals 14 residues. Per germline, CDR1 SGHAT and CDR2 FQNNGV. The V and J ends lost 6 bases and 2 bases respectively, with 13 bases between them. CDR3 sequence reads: CASSRRDGNTEAFF. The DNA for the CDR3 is TGTGCCAGCAGTCGGCGGGACGGAAACACTGAAGCTTTCTTT.

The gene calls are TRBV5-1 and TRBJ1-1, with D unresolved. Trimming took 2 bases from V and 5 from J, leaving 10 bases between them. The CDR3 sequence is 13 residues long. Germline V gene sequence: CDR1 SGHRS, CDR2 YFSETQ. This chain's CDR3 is CASSLMEGTEAFF. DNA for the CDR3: TGCGCCAGCAGCTTAATGGAAGGGACTGAAGCTTTCTTT.

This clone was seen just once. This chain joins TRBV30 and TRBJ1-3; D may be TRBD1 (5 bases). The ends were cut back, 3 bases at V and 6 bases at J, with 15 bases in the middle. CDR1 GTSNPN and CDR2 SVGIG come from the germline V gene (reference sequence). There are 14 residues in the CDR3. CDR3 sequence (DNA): TGTGCCTGGAGCCTCGGGACTTCGGAAAACACCATATATTTT. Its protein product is CAWSLGTSENTIYF. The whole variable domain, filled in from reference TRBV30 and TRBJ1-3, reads SQTIHQWPATLVQPVGSPLSLECTVEGTSNPNLYWYRQAAGRGLQLLFYSVGIGQISSEVPQNLSASRPQDRQFILSSKKLLLSDSGFYLCAWSLGTSENTIYFGEGSWLTVV.

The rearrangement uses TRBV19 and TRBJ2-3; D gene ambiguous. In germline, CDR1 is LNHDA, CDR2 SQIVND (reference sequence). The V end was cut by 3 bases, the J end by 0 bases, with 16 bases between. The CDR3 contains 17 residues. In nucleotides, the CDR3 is TGTGCCAGTAGTATGACTGGCGGAAGCACTAGCACAGATACGCAGTATTTT. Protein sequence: CASSMTGGSTSTDTQYF.

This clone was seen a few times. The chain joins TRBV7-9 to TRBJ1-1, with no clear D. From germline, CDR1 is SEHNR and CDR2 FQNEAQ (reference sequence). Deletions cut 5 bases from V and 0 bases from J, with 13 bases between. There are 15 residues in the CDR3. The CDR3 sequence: CASSPQGLMNTEAFF. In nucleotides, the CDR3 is TGTGCCAGCAGCCCACAAGGACTCATGAACACTGAAGCTTTCTTT.

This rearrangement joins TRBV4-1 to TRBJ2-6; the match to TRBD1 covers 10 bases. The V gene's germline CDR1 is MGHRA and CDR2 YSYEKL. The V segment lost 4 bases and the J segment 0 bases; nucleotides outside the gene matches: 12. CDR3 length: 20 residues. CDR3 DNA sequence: TGCGCCAGCAGCCCTGCCGTCGGACAGGGGGACCTCTCTGGGGCCAACGTCCTGACTTTC. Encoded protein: CASSPAVGQGDLSGANVLTF.

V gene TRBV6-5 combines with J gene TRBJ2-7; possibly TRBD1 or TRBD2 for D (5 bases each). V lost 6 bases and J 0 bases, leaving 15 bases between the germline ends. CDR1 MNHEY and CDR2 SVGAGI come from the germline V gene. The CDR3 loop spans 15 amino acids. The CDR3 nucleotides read TGTGCCAGCAGGTTGGGGGAGTCGGGCTCCTACGAGCAGTACTTC. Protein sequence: CASRLGESGSYEQYF.

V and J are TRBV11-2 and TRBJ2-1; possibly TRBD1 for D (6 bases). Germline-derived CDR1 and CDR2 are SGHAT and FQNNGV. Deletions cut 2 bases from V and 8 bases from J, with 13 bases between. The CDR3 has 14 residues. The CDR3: CASSLNVQGYEQFF. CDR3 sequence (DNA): TGTGCCAGCAGCTTAAATGTTCAGGGGTATGAGCAGTTCTTC.